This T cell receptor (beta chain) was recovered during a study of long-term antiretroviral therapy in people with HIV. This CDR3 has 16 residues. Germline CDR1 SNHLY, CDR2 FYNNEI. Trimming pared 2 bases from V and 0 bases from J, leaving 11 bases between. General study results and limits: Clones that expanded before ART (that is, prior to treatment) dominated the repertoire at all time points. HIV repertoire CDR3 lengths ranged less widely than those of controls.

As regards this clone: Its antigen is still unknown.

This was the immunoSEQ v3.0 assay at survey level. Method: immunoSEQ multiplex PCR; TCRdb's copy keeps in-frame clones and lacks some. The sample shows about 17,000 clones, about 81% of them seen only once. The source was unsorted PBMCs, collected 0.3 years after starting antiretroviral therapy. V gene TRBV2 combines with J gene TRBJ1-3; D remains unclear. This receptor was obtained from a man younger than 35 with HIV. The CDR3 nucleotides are TGTGCCAGCAGTGAAATGGGAAACCTCTCTGGAAACACCATATATTTT. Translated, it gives CASSEMGNLSGNTIYF.